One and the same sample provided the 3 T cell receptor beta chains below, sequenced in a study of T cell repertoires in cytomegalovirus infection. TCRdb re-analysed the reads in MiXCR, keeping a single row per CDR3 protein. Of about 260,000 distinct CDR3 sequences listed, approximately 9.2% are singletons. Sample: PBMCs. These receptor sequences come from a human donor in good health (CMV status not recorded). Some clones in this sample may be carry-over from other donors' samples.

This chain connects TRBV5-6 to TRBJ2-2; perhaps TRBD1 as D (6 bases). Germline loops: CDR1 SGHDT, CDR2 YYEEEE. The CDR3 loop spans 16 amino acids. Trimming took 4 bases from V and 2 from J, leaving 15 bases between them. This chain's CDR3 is CASSQGGHPNTGELFF. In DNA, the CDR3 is TGTGCCAGCAGCCAAGGGGGACATCCCAACACCGGGGAGCTGTTTTTT.

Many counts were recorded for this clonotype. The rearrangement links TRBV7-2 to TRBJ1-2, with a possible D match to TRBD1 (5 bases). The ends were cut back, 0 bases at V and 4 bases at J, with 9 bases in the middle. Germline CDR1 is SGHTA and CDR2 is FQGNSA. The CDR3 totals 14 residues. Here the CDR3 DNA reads TGTGCCAGCAGCTTAGCTCATGGGGGCTATGGCTACACCTTC. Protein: CASSLAHGGYGYTF.

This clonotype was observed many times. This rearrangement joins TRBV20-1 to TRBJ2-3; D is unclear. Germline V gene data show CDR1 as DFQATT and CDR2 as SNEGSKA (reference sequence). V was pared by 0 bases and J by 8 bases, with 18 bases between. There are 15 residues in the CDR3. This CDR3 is CSARDPTTQQRTQYF. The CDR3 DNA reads TGCAGTGCTAGAGATCCAACCACGCAACAGCGTACGCAGTATTTT.